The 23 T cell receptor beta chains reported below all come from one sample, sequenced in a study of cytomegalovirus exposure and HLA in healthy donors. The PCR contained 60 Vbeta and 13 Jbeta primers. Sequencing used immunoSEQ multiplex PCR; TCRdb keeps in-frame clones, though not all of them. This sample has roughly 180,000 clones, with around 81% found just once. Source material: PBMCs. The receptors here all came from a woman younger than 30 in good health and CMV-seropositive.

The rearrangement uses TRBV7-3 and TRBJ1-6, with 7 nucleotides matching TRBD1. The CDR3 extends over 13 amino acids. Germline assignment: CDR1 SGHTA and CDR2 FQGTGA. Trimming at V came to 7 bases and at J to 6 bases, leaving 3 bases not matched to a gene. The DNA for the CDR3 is TGTGCCAGCACCCGGGACAGTAATTCACCCCTCCACTTT. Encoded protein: CASTRDSNSPLHF.

CDR3 in DNA: TGTGCCAGCAGGCTCAAAGGGCTCCCGGGGGAGACCCAGTACTTC. Translating it yields CASRLKGLPGETQYF. The J gene is TRBJ2-5, the V gene TRBV6-1, with D possibly being TRBD2 (5 bases). Looked up from germline, CDR1 is MNHNS and CDR2 is SASEGT. CDR3 length equals 15 residues. V was cut by 6 bases and J by 5 bases, with 19 bases left in between.

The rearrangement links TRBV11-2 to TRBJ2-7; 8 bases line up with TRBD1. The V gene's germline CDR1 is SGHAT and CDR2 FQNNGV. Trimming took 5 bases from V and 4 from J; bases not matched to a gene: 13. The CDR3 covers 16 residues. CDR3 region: CASSKLSGRGLYEQYF. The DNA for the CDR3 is TGTGCCAGCAGCAAGCTTAGTGGCAGGGGGCTTTACGAGCAGTACTTC.

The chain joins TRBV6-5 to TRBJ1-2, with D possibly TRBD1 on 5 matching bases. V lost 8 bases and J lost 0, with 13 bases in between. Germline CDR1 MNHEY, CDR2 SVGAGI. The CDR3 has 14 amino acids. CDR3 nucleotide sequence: TGTGCCAGCGGGGCCGGGCAGACTAACTATGGCTACACCTTC. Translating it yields CASGAGQTNYGYTF.

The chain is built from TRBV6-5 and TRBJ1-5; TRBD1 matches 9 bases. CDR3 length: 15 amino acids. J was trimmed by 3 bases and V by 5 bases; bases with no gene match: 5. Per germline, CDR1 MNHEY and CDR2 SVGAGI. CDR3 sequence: CASSIGQGNNQPQHF. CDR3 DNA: TGTGCCAGCAGTATAGGACAGGGGAACAATCAGCCCCAGCATTTT.

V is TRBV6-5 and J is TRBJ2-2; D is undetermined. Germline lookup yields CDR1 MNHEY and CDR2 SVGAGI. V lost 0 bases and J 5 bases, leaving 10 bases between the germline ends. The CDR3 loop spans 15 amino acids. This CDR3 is CASSYSRRQTGELFF. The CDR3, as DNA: TGTGCCAGCAGTTACTCCAGGCGCCAAACCGGGGAGCTGTTTTTT.

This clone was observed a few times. This CDR3 is CASTESGGAYGELFF. As DNA, the CDR3 is TGTGCCAGCACGGAGAGCGGGGGGGCTTACGGGGAGCTGTTTTTT. This chain connects TRBV6-1 to TRBJ2-2; 10 bases line up with TRBD2. The ends lost 7 bases at V and 7 bases at J; junction bases unmatched: 9. Germline V gene sequence: CDR1 MNHNS, CDR2 SASEGT. This CDR3 comprises 15 residues.

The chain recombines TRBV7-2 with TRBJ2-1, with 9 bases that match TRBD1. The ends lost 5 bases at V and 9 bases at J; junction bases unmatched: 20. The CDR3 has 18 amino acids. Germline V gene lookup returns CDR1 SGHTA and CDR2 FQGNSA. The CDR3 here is CASSPVLPGTGFSGEQFF. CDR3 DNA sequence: TGTGCCAGCAGCCCCGTCCTTCCCGGGACAGGGTTTTCCGGTGAGCAGTTCTTC.

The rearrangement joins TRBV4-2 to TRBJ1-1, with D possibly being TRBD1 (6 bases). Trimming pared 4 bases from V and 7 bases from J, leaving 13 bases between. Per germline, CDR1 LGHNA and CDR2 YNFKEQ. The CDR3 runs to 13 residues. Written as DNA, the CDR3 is TGTGCCAGCAGCCCGCCCGACAGGCGTGAAGCTTTCTTT. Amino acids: CASSPPDRREAFF.

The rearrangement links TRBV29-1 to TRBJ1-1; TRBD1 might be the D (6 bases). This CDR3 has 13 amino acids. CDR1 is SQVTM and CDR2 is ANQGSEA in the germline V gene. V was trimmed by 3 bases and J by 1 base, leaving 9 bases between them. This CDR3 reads CSVDLQGNTEAFF. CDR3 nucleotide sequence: TGCAGCGTTGACCTACAGGGGAACACTGAAGCTTTCTTT.

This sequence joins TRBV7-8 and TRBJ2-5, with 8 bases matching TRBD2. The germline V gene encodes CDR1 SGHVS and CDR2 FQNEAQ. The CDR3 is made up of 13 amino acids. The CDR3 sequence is CASRGGPSETQYF. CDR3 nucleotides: TGTGCTAGTCGGGGGGGGCCATCTGAGACCCAGTACTTC.

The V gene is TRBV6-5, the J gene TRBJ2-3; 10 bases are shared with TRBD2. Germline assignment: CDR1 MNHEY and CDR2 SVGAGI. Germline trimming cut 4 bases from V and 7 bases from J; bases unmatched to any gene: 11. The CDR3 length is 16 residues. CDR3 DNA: TGTGCCAGCAGTTGGCGACTAGCGGGCATTGGCAATACGCAGTATTTT. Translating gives CASSWRLAGIGNTQYF.

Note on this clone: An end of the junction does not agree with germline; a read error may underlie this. CDR3 sequence: CASSLGQNYGCTF. In DNA form, the CDR3 reads TGTGCCAGCAGCTTAGGACAGAACTATGGCTGCACCTTC. The chain combines TRBV7-2 with TRBJ1-2, with a possible D match to TRBD1 (5 bases). Looked up from germline, CDR1 is SGHTA and CDR2 is FQGNSA. The CDR3 runs to 13 residues.

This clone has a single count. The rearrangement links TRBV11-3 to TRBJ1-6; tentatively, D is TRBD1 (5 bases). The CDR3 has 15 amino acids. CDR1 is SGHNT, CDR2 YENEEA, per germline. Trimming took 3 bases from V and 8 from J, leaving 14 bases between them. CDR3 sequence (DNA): TGTGCCAGCAGCTTCTCAGGGTTAAGGGATTCACCCCTCCACTTT. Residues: CASSFSGLRDSPLHF.

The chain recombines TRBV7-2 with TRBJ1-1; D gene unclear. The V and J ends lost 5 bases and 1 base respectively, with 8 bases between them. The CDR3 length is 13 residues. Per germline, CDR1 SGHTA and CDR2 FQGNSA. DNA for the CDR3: TGTGCCAGCAGCCCACAAACGAACACTGAAGCTTTCTTT. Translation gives CASSPQTNTEAFF.

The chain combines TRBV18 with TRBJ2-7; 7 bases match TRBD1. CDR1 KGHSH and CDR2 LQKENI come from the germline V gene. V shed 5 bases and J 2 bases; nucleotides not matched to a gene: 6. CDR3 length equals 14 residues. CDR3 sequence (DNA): TGTGCCAGCTCAGCGACAGGGACCCCCTACGAGCAGTACGTC. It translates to CASSATGTPYEQYV.

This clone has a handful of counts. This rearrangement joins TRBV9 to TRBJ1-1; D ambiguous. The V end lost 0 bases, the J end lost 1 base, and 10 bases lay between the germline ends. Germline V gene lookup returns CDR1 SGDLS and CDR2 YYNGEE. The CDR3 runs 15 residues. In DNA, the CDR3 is TGTGCCAGCAGCGTAGCCATGAGGCAGAACACTGAAGCTTTCTTT. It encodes CASSVAMRQNTEAFF.

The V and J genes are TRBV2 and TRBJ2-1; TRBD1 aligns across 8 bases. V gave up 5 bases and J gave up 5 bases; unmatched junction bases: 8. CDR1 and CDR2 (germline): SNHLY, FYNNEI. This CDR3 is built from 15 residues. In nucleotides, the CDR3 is TGTGCCAGCAGTAGCTGGGACAGGTCACACAATGAGCAGTTCTTC. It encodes CASSSWDRSHNEQFF.

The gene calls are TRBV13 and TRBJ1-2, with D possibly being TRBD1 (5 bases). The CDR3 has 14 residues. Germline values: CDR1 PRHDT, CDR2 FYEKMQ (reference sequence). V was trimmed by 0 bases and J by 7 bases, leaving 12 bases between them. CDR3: CASSLGQVIGGYTF. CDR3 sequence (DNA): TGTGCCAGCAGCTTAGGACAGGTTATTGGTGGCTACACCTTC.

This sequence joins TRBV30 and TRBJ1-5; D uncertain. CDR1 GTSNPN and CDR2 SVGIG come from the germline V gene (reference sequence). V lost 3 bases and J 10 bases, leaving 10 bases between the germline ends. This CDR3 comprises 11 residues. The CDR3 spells CAWSVGGPQHF. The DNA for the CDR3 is TGTGCCTGGAGCGTAGGAGGTCCCCAGCATTTT.

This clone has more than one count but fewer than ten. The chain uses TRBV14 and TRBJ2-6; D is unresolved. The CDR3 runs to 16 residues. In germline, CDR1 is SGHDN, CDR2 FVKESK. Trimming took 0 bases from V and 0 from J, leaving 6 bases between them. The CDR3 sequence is CASSQDSSSGANVLTF. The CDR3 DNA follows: TGTGCCAGCAGCCAAGATTCCTCCTCTGGGGCCAACGTCCTGACTTTC.

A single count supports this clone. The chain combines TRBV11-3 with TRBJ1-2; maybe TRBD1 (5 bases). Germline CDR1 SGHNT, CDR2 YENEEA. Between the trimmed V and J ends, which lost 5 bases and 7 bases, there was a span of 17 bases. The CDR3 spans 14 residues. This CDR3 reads CASSPPPGGGGYTF. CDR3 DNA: TGTGCCAGCAGCCCACCACCTGGGGGGGGTGGCTACACCTTC.

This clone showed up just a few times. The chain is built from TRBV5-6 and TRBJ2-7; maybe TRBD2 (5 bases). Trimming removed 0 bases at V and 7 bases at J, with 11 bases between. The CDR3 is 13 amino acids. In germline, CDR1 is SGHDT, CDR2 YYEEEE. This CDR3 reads CASSLVGVGEQYF. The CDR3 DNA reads TGTGCCAGCAGCTTGGTCGGGGTGGGGGAGCAGTACTTC.